These T cell receptor beta chains were read from a single sample in a study of T-cell memory formation after mild COVID-19. MiXCR, applied by TCRdb to the 5' RACE reads, yields one record per CDR3 protein. This sample carries approximately 150,000 distinct CDR3 sequences, roughly 14% of them seen once, and the ten largest clones take roughly an eighth. The sequenced material came from PBMCs or a T cell subset sorted from them (not recorded which). These TCRs come from an adult woman who had mild COVID-19 (a few samples of this study predate the infection). Cell type and time point are not known. Both conserved end residues are part of each CDR3. D genes are given only for firm matches. Clone sizes are given selectively: once, few, many, or a class where the clone is expanded.

TRBD1 | few | TRBJ2-3 | TRBV11-2 | TGTGCCAGCAGCCAGGGGACAGGGAACGGGTATTTT | CASSQGTGNGYF
TRBD2 | - | TRBJ2-3 | TRBV4-2 | TGTGCCAGCAGCCAAGGAATAGCGGGGGGGATCACAGATACGCAGTATTTT | CASSQGIAGGITDTQYF
- | - | TRBJ1-1 | TRBV30 | TGTGCCTGGAGTCAAAAGGCTACAAACACTGAAGCTTTCTTT | CAWSQKATNTEAFF
- | - | TRBJ2-2 | TRBV7-9 | TGTGCCAGCAGCTTCGGAGGGACCGGGGAGCTGTTTTTT | CASSFGGTGELFF
TRBD1 | - | TRBJ1-5 | TRBV3-1 | TGTGCCAGCAGCCGAGGACAGGGTGGCAATCAGCCCCAGCATTTT | CASSRGQGGNQPQHF
- | - | TRBJ2-1 | TRBV12-3/TRBV12-4 | TGTGCCAGCAGTTTATCTATCGCGAATGAGCAGTTCTTC | CASSLSIANEQFF
- | - | TRBJ2-3 | TRBV5-4 | TGTGCCAGCAGCTTGGCCGCGCGAGATACGCAGTATTTT | CASSLAARDTQYF
- | - | TRBJ2-1 | TRBV7-3 | TGTGCCAGCAGCTTAATTGGGACGGAATACAATGAGCAGTTCTTC | CASSLIGTEYNEQFF
TRBD2 | - | TRBJ2-6 | TRBV3-1 | TGTGCCAGCAGCCAAGATTTCCGACTAGCGGGAGATCTGGTCTCTGGGGCCAACGTCCTGACTTTC | CASSQDFRLAGDLVSGANVLTF
TRBD2 | - | TRBJ2-2 | TRBV20-1 | TGCAGTGCTGGGCTAGCGGCGAACACCGGGGAGCTGTTTTTT | CSAGLAANTGELFF